Following are 11 T cell receptor beta chains from one sample sequenced in a study of T-cell memory formation after mild COVID-19. Each CDR3 protein gets one entry after TCRdb re-called the 5' RACE reads with MiXCR. The sample carries 350,000 to 450,000 distinct CDR3 sequences, over 13% recorded once. The sequencing input was PBMCs or a T cell subset sorted from them (not recorded which). These receptors all stem from a man between 18 and 29 years old who had mild COVID-19 (a few samples of this study predate the infection). Cell type and time point are not known.

This chain uses TRBV5-1 with TRBJ2-6, with TRBD1 as a possible D gene (6 bases). Germline V CDR1 and CDR2: SGHRS, YFSETQ. The CDR3 length is 13 residues. Trimming pared 4 bases from V and 4 bases from J, leaving 6 bases between. CDR3 amino acids: CASSDRGANVLTF. The CDR3 DNA reads as TGCGCCAGCAGCGACAGGGGGGCCAACGTCCTGACTTTC.

This clonotype has only a few counts. The V gene is TRBV12-3 or TRBV12-4, the J gene TRBJ1-5; weak D call: TRBD1 (5 bases). V was shortened by 5 bases and J by 5 bases, with 16 bases between the two germline ends. The CDR3 is 15 amino acids. CDR3 in amino acids: CASSPWKGIDQPQHF. The CDR3 bases are TGTGCCAGCAGTCCTTGGAAGGGGATCGATCAGCCCCAGCATTTT.

This clonotype has only a few counts. The V gene is TRBV5-1, the J gene TRBJ2-1; 13 bases agree with TRBD2. The germline V gene has CDR1 SGHRS and CDR2 YFSETQ. The CDR3 sequence is 16 residues long. Trimming at V came to 4 bases and at J to 9 bases, leaving 10 bases not matched to a gene. CDR3 DNA sequence: TGCGCCAGCAGCATCACTAGCGGGGGGGCCATCGGTGAGCAGTTCTTC. This codes for CASSITSGGAIGEQFF. The entire variable domain, with the rest obtained from reference TRBV5-1 and TRBJ2-1, is as follows: KAGVTQTPRYLIKTRGQQVTLSCSPISGHRSVSWYQQTPGQGLQFLFEYFSETQRNKGNFPGRFSGRQFSNSRSEMNVSTLELGDSALYLCASSITSGGAIGEQFFGPGTRLTVL.

This clonotype was counted only a few times. The J gene is TRBJ2-5, the V gene TRBV5-5, with D hard to call. The germline CDR1 and CDR2 sequences are SGHKS and YYEKEE (reference sequence). This CDR3 contains 15 residues. The V end was cut by 4 bases, the J end by 1 base, with 14 bases between. The CDR3 reads CASSTDGRIQETQYF. The CDR3 DNA is TGTGCCAGCAGCACCGATGGGCGTATCCAAGAGACCCAGTACTTC.

This clonotype showed up many times. J is TRBJ2-7 and V is TRBV12-3 or TRBV12-4, with D perhaps matching TRBD1 or TRBD2 (5 bases each). The CDR3 covers 14 residues. The V and J ends lost 5 bases and 2 bases respectively, with 13 bases between them. The CDR3: CASSPGARPYEQYF. The CDR3 DNA reads TGTGCCAGCAGTCCCGGGGCCCGTCCCTACGAGCAGTACTTC.

CDR3 bases: TGTGCCAGTAGCCCACGCCCCGGATCGTCCCTTTATTCACCCCTCCACTTT. This encodes CASSPRPGSSLYSPLHF. The chain recombines TRBV9 with TRBJ1-6; D not certain. Germline V gene lookup returns CDR1 SGDLS and CDR2 YYNGEE. CDR3 length equals 17 residues. Trimming removed 8 bases from V and 8 bases from J, with 26 bases in between. Together with reference TRBV9 and TRBJ1-6, the CDR3 gives the full variable domain: DSGVTQTPKHLITATGQRVTLRCSPRSGDLSVYWYQQSLDQGLQFLIQYYNGEERAKGNILERFSAQQFPDLHSELNLSSLELGDSALYFCASSPRPGSSLYSPLHFGNGTRLTVT.

This clonotype appeared many times. The chain joins TRBV5-1 to TRBJ2-3; D ambiguous. Germline values: CDR1 SGHRS, CDR2 YFSETQ. The V gene lost 4 bases and the J gene lost 6 bases, with 12 bases spanning the gap. This CDR3 is 13 amino acids long. The CDR3 nucleotides read TGCGCCAGCAGCGCGCGGCCGGCCGATACGCAGTATTTT. This sequence encodes CASSARPADTQYF.

This rearrangement joins TRBV5-6 to TRBJ1-4; D gene uncertain. CDR1 is SGHDT and CDR2 is YYEEEE in the germline V gene. V gave up 1 base and J gave up 8 bases, with 6 bases separating them. This CDR3 comprises 12 residues. CDR3 in amino acids: CASSLWREKLFF. In DNA form, the CDR3 reads TGTGCCAGCAGCTTGTGGCGGGAAAAACTGTTTTTT.

The chain recombines TRBV4-1 with TRBJ1-1, with D maybe TRBD1 (6 bases). This CDR3 is built from 14 residues. V lost 3 bases, J lost 0 bases, and 8 bases lay in between. Germline CDR1 reads MGHRA; CDR2 reads YSYEKL. The CDR3 here is CASSQGHLNTEAFF. CDR3 DNA sequence: TGCGCCAGCAGCCAGGGACACCTGAACACTGAAGCTTTCTTT.

The CDR3 spells CASRRPGQENIQYF. Here the CDR3 DNA reads TGTGCCAGCAGACGACCGGGACAGGAAAACATTCAGTACTTC. The rearrangement joins TRBV6-6 to TRBJ2-4; 8 nucleotides match TRBD1. Unmatched junction bases numbered 6, after V lost 6 bases and J lost 5 bases. The CDR3 has 14 residues. Germline loops: CDR1 MNHNY, CDR2 SVGAGI (reference sequence).

This chain links TRBV7-3 with TRBJ1-1; a weak D match, TRBD1 (5 bases). Germline CDR1 SGHTA, CDR2 FQGTGA. Trimming shortened V by 2 bases and J by 10 bases, and 14 bases separated the two germline ends. This CDR3 comprises 13 residues. The CDR3 DNA sequence: TGTGCCAGCAGCTTAGGGGCGACAGCTCGAGCTTTCTTT. It yields the protein CASSLGATARAFF.